The present T cell receptor (beta chain) was sequenced within a study of cytomegalovirus exposure and HLA in healthy donors. A note on this clone: Its antigen is not identified.

Study results and limitations: According to the study, some 160 TCR beta chains were cytomegalovirus-associated.

Trimming removed 2 bases from V and 3 bases from J, with 10 bases in between. Per germline, CDR1 KGHSH and CDR2 LQKENI. The CDR3 runs 14 residues. In the PCR, 60 Vbeta and 13 Jbeta primers were used. Sequenced by immunoSEQ multiplex PCR; TCRdb stores in-frame clones only, minus some. The sample yields 150,000 to 200,000 clones, around three quarters seen once. The source material was PBMCs. This chain joins TRBV18 and TRBJ1-1, with D possibly being TRBD1 (6 bases). The source is a man in his forties or fifties in good health and CMV-seronegative. The CDR3: CASSPGGADTEAFF. CDR3 coding DNA: TGTGCCAGCTCACCAGGGGGCGCGGACACTGAAGCTTTCTTT.